Listed below are T cell receptor beta chains from one sample, sequenced in a study of shared clonotypes between healthy human individuals. Repertoires were generated with immunoSEQ multiplex PCR, while TCRdb's copy carries only in-frame clones and drops some. This sample has about 700,000 clones; approximately 79% occur once, and the top ten carry about 1.8%. The sequenced sample was memory CD4+ T cells sorted from blood. These receptors were obtained from a woman aged 25 to 39 in good health. Each CDR3 is given with its conserved first and last residue. A D gene is named only where the DNA matches it firmly. Clone size is stated in some rows and not others, as once, few, many or a class when expanded.

clone size | D gene | J gene | V gene | CDR3 protein | CDR3 DNA
. | . | TRBJ2-6 | TRBV12-2 | CASRFGSGANVLTF | .
once | TRBD1 | TRBJ2-7 | TRBV27 | CASSLYQGANEQYF | TGTGCCAGCAGTTTATACCAGGGGGCCAACGAGCAGTACTTC
few | TRBD2 | TRBJ2-3 | TRBV19 | CASSNGLAGVIDTQYF | TGTGCCAGTAGTAACGGACTAGCGGGAGTAATTGATACGCAGTATTTT
. | . | TRBJ1-1 | TRBV5-1 | CASSLVQGDTEAFF | TGCGCCAGCAGCTTGGTGCAGGGCGACACTGAAGCTTTCTTT
. | . | TRBJ1-3 | TRBV13 | CASSLTGGNTIYF | TGTGCCAGCAGCTTAACAGGGGGAAACACCATATATTTT
. | . | TRBJ2-1 | TRBV5-1 | CASSLDRGSYNEQFF | TGCGCCAGCAGCCTCGACAGAGGCTCCTACAATGAGCAGTTCTTC
. | TRBD1 | TRBJ1-2 | TRBV28 | CASSSGGSGYTF | TGTGCCAGCAGTTCAGGGGGAAGTGGCTACACCTTC
. | . | TRBJ2-1 | TRBV7-6 | CASSLGRMYNEQFF | TGTGCCAGCAGCTTAGGCAGGATGTACAATGAGCAGTTCTTC
. | . | TRBJ2-2 | TRBV19 | CASSMLARELFF | TGTGCCAGTAGTATGTTGGCCCGGGAGCTGTTTTTT
once | TRBD1 | TRBJ2-7 | TRBV28 | CASSLGTGLRHEQYF | TGTGCCAGCAGTTTGGGGACAGGTCTGAGGCACGAGCAGTACTTC
. | TRBD1 | TRBJ2-1 | TRBV7-2 | CASSRQWDSYEQFF | TGTGCCAGCAGCCGGCAATGGGACAGCTATGAGCAGTTCTTC
. | . | TRBJ1-1 | TRBV27 | CASSREGTEAFF | TGTGCCAGCAGTAGAGAGGGCACTGAAGCTTTCTTT
. | . | TRBJ2-7 | TRBV7-2 | CASSFRRAYEQYF | TGTGCCAGCAGCTTTCGTAGGGCCTACGAGCAGTACTTC
. | TRBD1 | TRBJ2-7 | TRBV10-3 | CAISVGTGVTYEQYF | TGTGCCATCAGTGTCGGGACAGGGGTGACCTACGAGCAGTACTTC
. | . | TRBJ1-5 | TRBV6-1 | CASSKDTDQPQHF | TGTGCCAGCAGCAAAGACACGGATCAGCCCCAGCATTTT
. | . | TRBJ2-5 | TRBV19 | CASSMRGQSETQYF | TGTGCCAGTAGTATGCGGGGACAGTCCGAGACCCAGTACTTC
. | . | TRBJ1-3 | TRBV7-9 | CASSFRTAASGNTIYF | TGTGCCAGCAGCTTCCGGACAGCCGCCTCTGGAAACACCATATATTTT
. | TRBD1 | TRBJ2-5 | TRBV15 | CATSRVWTGKETQYF | TGTGCCACCAGCAGAGTCTGGACAGGGAAGGAGACCCAGTACTTC
. | . | TRBJ1-1 | TRBV20-1 | CSVQFEAFF | TGCAGTGTTCAGTTTGAAGCTTTCTTT
. | . | TRBJ2-2 | TRBV5-1 | CASSHTTAPNTGELFF | TGCGCCAGCAGCCATACGACCGCGCCGAACACCGGGGAGCTGTTTTTT
. | . | TRBJ2-1 | TRBV11-2 | CASSLVTDEQFF | TGTGCCAGCAGCTTAGTGACTGATGAGCAGTTCTTC
. | . | TRBJ2-1 | TRBV5-1 | CASSRGPERPGNEQFF | TGCGCCAGCAGCCGCGGCCCTGAGCGCCCAGGGAATGAGCAGTTCTTC
. | TRBD2 | TRBJ2-5 | TRBV2 | CASLGFQTSSGETQYF | TGTGCCAGCCTTGGTTTTCAGACTAGCTCGGGAGAGACCCAGTACTTC
. | TRBD1 | TRBJ2-7 | TRBV2 | CASSERQGIYEQYF | TGTGCCAGCAGTGAACGACAGGGGATCTACGAGCAGTACTTC
. | . | TRBJ1-3 | TRBV5-4 | CASSLFSANTIYF | TGTGCCAGCAGCTTGTTCTCTGCAAACACCATATATTTT
. | . | TRBJ2-3 | TRBV7-8 | CASSLELPGDTQYF | TGTGCCAGCAGCTTAGAACTGCCAGGGGATACGCAGTATTTT
. | TRBD2 | TRBJ2-7 | TRBV11-2 | CASSRDSGRFPYEQYF | TGTGCCAGCAGCCGAGATAGCGGGAGGTTTCCCTACGAGCAGTACTTC
. | TRBD2 | TRBJ2-1 | TRBV7-6 | CASSNPLAGGTNEQFF | TGTGCCAGCAGCAACCCCCTGGCGGGAGGTACCAATGAGCAGTTCTTC
. | TRBD1 | TRBJ1-2 | TRBV4-1 | CASSSIGQGARGYTF | TGCGCCAGCAGCTCCATCGGACAGGGGGCGCGGGGCTACACCTTC
. | TRBD2 | TRBJ2-1 | TRBV5-1 | CASSLDGSGSYNEQFF | TGCGCCAGCAGCTTGGATGGTAGCGGGAGCTACAATGAGCAGTTCTTC
. | . | TRBJ2-1 | TRBV7-3 | CASSFTGTTEQFF | TGTGCCAGCAGCTTTACGGGGACCACCGAGCAGTTCTTC
. | . | TRBJ1-5 | TRBV7-8 | CASSTTAYSNQPQHF | TGTGCCAGCAGCACGACAGCTTATAGCAATCAGCCCCAGCATTTT
. | . | TRBJ2-1 | TRBV5-1 | CASSLGTVDDEQFF | TGCGCCAGCAGCTTGGGGACGGTGGACGATGAGCAGTTCTTC
. | TRBD1 | TRBJ2-2 | TRBV6-5 | CASSPWQGAVGELFF | TGTGCCAGCAGTCCCTGGCAGGGGGCGGTCGGGGAGCTGTTTTTT
. | . | TRBJ1-1 | TRBV2 | CASSSTGGGNTEAFF | TGTGCCAGCAGTTCTACAGGAGGGGGGAACACTGAAGCTTTCTTT
once | . | TRBJ2-7 | TRBV7-8 | CASSWSAKSEQYF | TGTGCCAGCAGCTGGTCTGCTAAATCCGAGCAGTACTTC
once | . | TRBJ1-1 | TRBV28 | CASVTGGASTEAFF | TGTGCCAGCGTTACGGGGGGGGCGAGCACTGAAGCTTTCTTT
once | TRBD2 | TRBJ2-3 | TRBV7-3 | CASSPGLAGFTDTQYF | TGTGCCAGCAGCCCCGGACTAGCGGGATTCACAGATACGCAGTATTTT
. | . | TRBJ1-1 | TRBV18 | CASSPGLGGLAEAFF | TGTGCCAGCTCACCGGGCCTTGGGGGATTGGCTGAAGCTTTCTTT
. | . | TRBJ2-7 | TRBV6-1 | CASRAGHSYEQYF | TGTGCCAGCAGGGCGGGACACTCCTACGAGCAGTACTTC
. | TRBD2 | TRBJ2-1 | TRBV5-8 | CASSLSGRSYNEQFF | TGTGCCAGCAGCCTTAGCGGGAGGTCCTACAATGAGCAGTTCTTC
. | . | TRBJ2-7 | TRBV19 | CASSLFGGTAEQYF | TGTGCCAGTAGTCTCTTTGGGGGGACAGCCGAGCAGTACTTC
. | TRBD1 | TRBJ2-5 | TRBV29-1 | CSGGQGEETQYF | TGCAGCGGAGGACAGGGAGAAGAGACCCAGTACTTC
. | . | TRBJ2-5 | TRBV10-3 | CATSWGNGETQYF | TGTGCCACTTCATGGGGCAATGGAGAGACCCAGTACTTC
. | . | TRBJ1-2 | TRBV12-5 | CASAGQTDYGYTF | TGTGCTAGTGCTGGACAAACAGACTATGGCTACACCTTC
few | . | TRBJ1-1 | TRBV28 | CASSSRGGTEAFF | TGTGCCAGCAGTTCCAGGGGTGGCACTGAAGCTTTCTTT
few | . | TRBJ1-2 | TRBV28 | CASTLDYAGYTF | TGTGCCAGCACCCTCGATTATGCTGGCTACACCTTC
. | . | TRBJ1-5 | TRBV7-9 | CASSLDDGIAQHF | TGTGCCAGCAGCTTAGATGACGGGATTGCCCAGCATTTT
many | . | TRBJ1-1 | TRBV5-1 | CASSLDGRSAFF | TGCGCCAGCAGCTTGGACGGACGGTCGGCTTTCTTT
. | . | TRBJ2-7 | TRBV5-1 | CASRLGFEGRYEQYF | TGCGCCAGCAGATTGGGGTTCGAGGGTAGATACGAGCAGTACTTC
few | . | TRBJ2-7 | TRBV11-1 | CASSLDDEQYF | TGTGCCAGCAGCTTAGATGACGAGCAGTACTTC
. | TRBD1 | TRBJ1-2 | TRBV28 | CASSPGTGSQYGYTF | TGTGCCAGCAGTCCCGGGACAGGGAGTCAGTACGGCTACACCTTC
once | TRBD1 | TRBJ1-6 | TRBV2 | CASIPGGSYNSPLHF | TGTGCCAGCATCCCAGGGGGATCCTATAATTCACCCCTCCACTTT
. | . | TRBJ1-1 | TRBV5-1 | CASSLGSGLVTEAFF | TGCGCCAGCAGCTTGGGTTCGGGCTTGGTCACTGAAGCTTTCTTT
few | . | TRBJ1-1 | TRBV5-4 | CASSFGRTDTEAFF | TGTGCCAGCAGCTTTGGCAGGACGGACACTGAAGCTTTCTTT
. | . | TRBJ2-3 | TRBV19 | CASSIEGTPLLTDTQYF | TGTGCCAGTAGTATAGAGGGTACCCCGCTCCTCACAGATACGCAGTATTTT
. | . | TRBJ2-1 | TRBV27 | CASSWRHTSYNEQFF | TGTGCCAGCAGTTGGAGGCATACCAGCTACAATGAGCAGTTCTTC
. | . | TRBJ2-5 | TRBV5-4 | CASSLGAGPGETQYF | TGTGCCAGCAGCTTGGGGGCGGGGCCCGGCGAGACCCAGTACTTC
. | . | TRBJ2-5 | TRBV30 | CAWTAQGTQYF | TGTGCCTGGACGGCCCAGGGGACCCAGTACTTC